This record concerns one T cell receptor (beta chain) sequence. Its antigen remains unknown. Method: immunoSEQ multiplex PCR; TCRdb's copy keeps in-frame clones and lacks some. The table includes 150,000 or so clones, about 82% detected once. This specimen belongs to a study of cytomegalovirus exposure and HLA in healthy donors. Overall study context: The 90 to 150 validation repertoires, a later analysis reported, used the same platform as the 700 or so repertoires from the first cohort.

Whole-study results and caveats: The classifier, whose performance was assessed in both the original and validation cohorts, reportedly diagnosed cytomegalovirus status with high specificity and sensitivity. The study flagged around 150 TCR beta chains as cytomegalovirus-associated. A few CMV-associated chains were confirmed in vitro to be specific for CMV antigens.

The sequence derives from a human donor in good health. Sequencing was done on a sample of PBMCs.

The CDR3 DNA sequence: TGTGCCAGCTCACCGACTTACAGGGGCAATGAGCAGTTCTTC. Amino acid sequence: CASSPTYRGNEQFF. The J gene is TRBJ2-1, the V gene TRBV18; 7 bases match TRBD1. Trimming at V came to 3 bases and at J to 6 bases, leaving 5 bases not matched to a gene. Germline CDR1 reads KGHSH; CDR2 reads LQKENI. The CDR3 sequence is 14 residues long.